The 29 T cell receptor beta chains below come from one sample, sequenced in a study of tumor-infiltrating lymphocytes in primary liver carcinoma. Synthesis of TCR beta cDNA was carried out from around 500 ng total RNA with a constant-region primer. Three nested multiplex PCR rounds, a slightly modified ARM-PCR, produced the libraries for TCR beta. Use of TRBV1-TRBV30 forward primers with a C-beta reverse primer characterized the first two PCR rounds, which lasted around 9 cycles each. TCRdb processed the multiplex PCR reads anew with MiXCR; each CDR3 protein has one entry. The table records fewer than 400,000 distinct CDR3 sequences, 65% of them present only once. Alongside blood RNA obtained from unsorted whole blood, germline DNA was also extracted. The source material was peripheral blood. Receptors originate from a middle-aged man with primary liver carcinoma and hepatitis B virus infection.

The chain links TRBV7-9 to TRBJ2-1; 7 positions agree with TRBD1. CDR1 and CDR2 from the germline V gene are SEHNR and FQNEAQ (reference sequence). The CDR3 sequence is 18 residues long. V dropped 6 bases and J dropped 2; count of bases not matched to a gene: 16. The CDR3 protein is CASRPHSRTGVAYNEQFF. CDR3 nucleotide sequence: TGTGCCAGCAGACCCCACTCTCGCACAGGGGTGGCCTACAATGAGCAGTTCTTC.

The V gene is TRBV5-1, the J gene TRBJ1-1, with 8 bases aligning to TRBD1. V shed 4 bases and J 4 bases; nucleotides not matched to a gene: 6. Germline V gene sequence: CDR1 SGHRS, CDR2 YFSETQ. CDR3 length equals 14 residues. The CDR3 reads CASSLQGAGTEAFF. The CDR3 coding sequence is TGCGCCAGCAGCCTCCAGGGGGCTGGCACTGAAGCTTTCTTT. The complete variable domain, with remaining parts taken from reference TRBV5-1 and TRBJ1-1, reads KAGVTQTPRYLIKTRGQQVTLSCSPISGHRSVSWYQQTPGQGLQFLFEYFSETQRNKGNFPGRFSGRQFSNSRSEMNVSTLELGDSALYLCASSLQGAGTEAFFGQGTRLTVV.

Turning to this clonotype: A junction boundary mismatches the germline segment, possibly from a read error. The chain employs TRBV5-5 and TRBJ1-1; D possibly corresponds to TRBD1 (5 bases). The CDR3 has 13 amino acids. Germline CDR1 SGHKS, CDR2 YYEKEE (reference sequence). CDR3 sequence reads: CVSSLTDWGEAFF. Here the CDR3 DNA reads TGTGTCAGCAGCTTGACGGACTGGGGGGAAGCTTTCTTT.

Points on this clonotype: With a much larger clone just one base away, this may be a read error. The gene calls are TRBV11-2 and TRBJ2-7; tentative D call: TRBD1 (5 bases). The CDR3 contains 14 residues. The germline V gene encodes CDR1 SGHAT and CDR2 FQNNGV. The CDR3 reads CASNLDRQSYEQYF. The CDR3 nucleotides are TGTGCCAGCAACTTAGATCGACAGTCCTACGAGCAGTACTTC.

This clonotype has a handful of counts. A much larger clone differs from this one at a single base, so this may be a read error. The chain recombines TRBV4-1 with TRBJ2-3; D is possibly TRBD1 (5 bases). The DNA matches TRBJ1-5 better at its end, which makes the J call doubtful. The germline CDR1 and CDR2 sequences are MGHRA and YSYEKL. CDR3 length: 14 residues. Written as DNA, the CDR3 is TGCGCCAGCAGCCAAGATTCTTCGACAGATACGCAGCATTTT. Protein product: CASSQDSSTDTQHF.

This chain connects TRBV12-1 to TRBJ2-3; the tabulated D call, TRBD1, remains unverified against the DNA. TRBV12-1 is a listed pseudogene. This CDR3 is built from 15 residues. The CDR3 region is CASSFGGGRTDTQYF. The CDR3 DNA is TGTGCCAGCAGCTTTGGGGGGGGACGAACAGATACGCAGTATTTT.

This clonotype was counted a single time. At one end, the junction sequence differs from germline, possibly due to a read error. CDR3 nucleotide sequence: TGTACCATCAGCTTGGACACCACAACCGCCTATGAGCAGTACTTC. Translation: CTISLDTTTAYEQYF. The genes are TRBV11-1 and TRBJ2-7, with TRBD1 as a possible D gene (5 bases). The V gene's germline CDR1 is SGHAT and CDR2 FQDESV (reference sequence). The CDR3 contains 15 residues.

About this clonotype itself: A much bigger clone sits one base away, suggesting this may be a read error. The rearrangement joins TRBV10-3 to TRBJ2-2; the match to TRBD1 covers 9 bases. CDR3 length: 14 residues. Germline CDR1 is ENHRY and CDR2 is SYGVKD. The V gene end was trimmed by 10 bases and the J gene end by 2 bases; junction bases not matched to a gene: 5. CDR3 region: CASVTGGNTGELFF. CDR3 DNA: TGTGCCAGCGTAACAGGGGGCAACACCGGGGAGCTGTTTTTT.

On this clonotype: A junction end diverges from the germline sequence, so it may reflect a read error. V gene TRBV6-5 combines with J gene TRBJ2-3, with D hard to call. Germline values: CDR1 MNHEY, CDR2 SVGAGI. This CDR3 has 14 residues. The chain's CDR3 is CACSYYRGTDTQYF. The CDR3 DNA is TGTGCCTGCAGTTACTACAGAGGCACAGATACGCAGTATTTT.

This sequence joins TRBV5-6 and TRBJ1-5; D is ambiguous. The CDR3 runs 15 residues. Trimming shortened V by 1 base and J by 2 bases, and 10 bases separated the two germline ends. CDR1 and CDR2 from the germline V gene are SGHDT and YYEEEE. CDR3 DNA sequence: TGTGCCAGCAGCTTGCTTCTAGAAGGCAATCAGCCCCAGCATTTT. It codes for CASSLLLEGNQPQHF.

The V gene is TRBV11-3, the J gene TRBJ2-7; the match to TRBD1 covers 8 bases. Per the germline V gene, CDR1 is SGHNT and CDR2 is YENEEA. The CDR3 has 17 amino acids. J was trimmed by 3 bases and V by 1 base; bases with no gene match: 11. This chain's CDR3 is CASSLGIRDRLYYEQYF. The CDR3 DNA is TGTGCCAGCAGCTTAGGGATCCGGGACAGGCTTTACTACGAGCAGTACTTC.

This clonotype was seen many times. V usage is TRBV11-2 and J usage is TRBJ2-5; D ambiguous. Germline V gives CDR1 SGHAT, CDR2 FQNNGV. This CDR3 is built from 16 residues. V lost 3 bases and J 5 bases, leaving 19 bases between the germline ends. CDR3 region: CASSFSSAVLRETQYF. DNA of the CDR3: TGTGCCAGCAGCTTCTCTAGTGCGGTCTTGCGGGAGACCCAGTACTTC.

Ten or more counts support this clonotype. This chain uses TRBV11-2 with TRBJ2-3, with 9 nucleotides matching TRBD2. J gave up 11 bases and V 5 bases, and 17 bases lay outside the gene matches. Germline CDR1 and CDR2: SGHAT and FQNNGV. This CDR3 has 16 residues. The DNA for the CDR3 is TGTGCCAGCAGCACAGGGACTAGCTCCGGTGGGGTTGGGCAGTATTTT. It encodes CASSTGTSSGGVGQYF.

Worth noting for this clonotype: The conserved phenylalanine or tryptophan normally closing the CDR3 is absent here, so this likely arose from a read error. The limits of the CDR3 on the DNA are not certain, so only TCRdb's listed CDR3 is given. V gene TRBV6-5 combines with J gene TRBJ2-2. Ends included, the CDR3 has 16 residues. Germline V gene data show CDR1 as MNHEY and CDR2 as SVGAGI. CDR3 in amino acids: CASSYSRNLNTGELFC.

This clonotype showed up just once. Germline and junction disagree at one end, which may indicate a read error. V is TRBV7-9 and J is TRBJ1-6; D uncertain. The germline V gene has CDR1 SEHNR and CDR2 FQNEAQ (reference sequence). The CDR3 covers 12 residues. The chain's CDR3 is CDSSFNNSPLHF. For the CDR3, the DNA is TGTGACAGCAGCTTTAATAATTCACCCCTCCACTTT.

The table lists this clonotype with a few counts. The chain joins TRBV7-9 to TRBJ1-2; D remains unclear. The CDR3 covers 12 residues. Trimming removed 3 bases from V and 6 bases from J, with 8 bases in between. Germline values: CDR1 SEHNR, CDR2 FQNEAQ (reference sequence). Here the CDR3 DNA reads TGTGCCAGCAGCTTCGGTGAGGATGGCTACACCTTC. Translation: CASSFGEDGYTF.

With respect to this clonotype: A much larger clone sits a single nucleotide away, making a read error possible. The chain has TRBV20-1 and TRBJ2-3; 9 bases map to TRBD1. The germline CDR1 and CDR2 sequences are DFQATT and SNEGSKA (reference sequence). Trimming cost V 6 bases and J 7 bases; bases outside gene matches: 20. The CDR3 is made up of 17 amino acids. The CDR3, as DNA: TGCAGTGCCGCCCCTTTGCCGGGACAGGGTTTTTCCCATACGCAGTATTTT. Its translation is CSAAPLPGQGFSHTQYF.

This clonotype appeared once. A single base separates this from a much larger clone, so it may be a read error. The V gene is TRBV29-1, the J gene TRBJ2-2; 8 bases match TRBD2. The CDR3 runs to 15 residues. V was clipped by 8 bases and J by 4 bases; unmatched bases: 12. The germline gives CDR1 SQVTM, CDR2 ANQGSEA. The CDR3 loop is CSIGVSGGGTGELFF. DNA for the CDR3: TGCAGCATTGGAGTTTCGGGGGGGGGCACCGGGGAGCTGTTTTTT.

The chain employs TRBV29-1 and TRBJ2-3, with 7 bases matching TRBD2. The length of the CDR3 is 13 residues. Germline V CDR1 and CDR2: SQVTM, ANQGSEA. V shed 8 bases, J shed 9 bases, and the junction held 14 bases outside the gene matches. The CDR3 spells CSLVGRQADTQYF. The CDR3 region has the DNA TGCAGCCTTGTCGGGAGGCAAGCGGACACGCAGTATTTT.

This clonotype has ten or more counts. The chain uses TRBV6-1 and TRBJ2-2, with TRBD2 matching over 8 bases. With 2 bases clipped from V and 4 bases from J, the junction kept 6 bases outside the gene matches. CDR1 is MNHNS and CDR2 is SASEGT in the germline V gene. The CDR3 length is 16 residues. CDR3 sequence (DNA): TGTGCCAGCAGTGAACGGGGGGGCCTGAGCACCGGGGAGCTGTTTTTT. It yields the protein CASSERGGLSTGELFF.

The J gene is TRBJ2-3, the V gene TRBV4-2, with 7 bases that match TRBD2. Germline V gives CDR1 LGHNA, CDR2 YNFKEQ. J was trimmed by 4 bases and V by 4 bases; bases with no gene match: 11. The CDR3 totals 16 residues. For the CDR3, the DNA is TGTGCCAGCAGCCCCGGGACTTGCGGGAGTGCAGATACGCAGTATTTT. Residues: CASSPGTCGSADTQYF.

This clonotype was counted between two and nine times. The V call is TRBV24-1, the J call TRBJ2-3, with 10 bases identical to TRBD2. J lost 3 bases, V lost 3 bases, and 11 bases had no gene match. Looked up from germline, CDR1 is KGHDR and CDR2 is SFDVKD. The CDR3 sequence is 18 residues long. CDR3: CATSDPTPSGSGTDTQYF. The CDR3 bases are TGTGCCACCAGTGATCCTACGCCTAGCGGGAGTGGGACAGATACGCAGTATTTT.

A remark on this clonotype: A much larger clone differs from this one at a single base, so this may be a read error. CDR3: CANSFSGGNSPLHF. CDR3 bases: TGTGCCAACAGTTTCTCAGGGGGTAATTCACCCCTCCACTTT. The J gene is TRBJ1-6, the V gene TRBV12-3 or TRBV12-4; 7 bases line up with TRBD1. The CDR3 spans 14 residues.

This clonotype occurred once. At one of its ends the junction is not consistent with the germline gene, which may arise from a read error. The V call is TRBV10-3, the J call TRBJ2-5; tentatively, D is TRBD2 (6 bases). The CDR3 length is 14 residues. Per germline, CDR1 ENHRY and CDR2 SYGVKD. The CDR3 sequence is CVISDFGRGETQYF. The CDR3 nucleotides are TGTGTCATCAGTGATTTCGGGAGAGGCGAGACCCAGTACTTC.

Only one count was recorded for this clonotype. The genes are TRBV25-1 and TRBJ2-3, with D unclear. Trimming took off 4 bases at V and 0 bases at J, with 5 bases between the two ends. Germline loops: CDR1 MGHDK, CDR2 SYGVNS. This CDR3 is built from 13 residues. The CDR3 nucleotides are TGTGCCAGCAGTGGGGTGAGCACAGATACGCAGTATTTT. Amino acids: CASSGVSTDTQYF.

The chain couples TRBV4-2 to TRBJ1-3; 7 bases match TRBD1. CDR3 length equals 14 residues. V was pared by 3 bases and J by 3 bases, with 2 bases of the junction left unmatched. The germline CDR1 and CDR2 sequences are LGHNA and YNFKEQ. The CDR3 here is CASSHRGLGNTIYF. CDR3 nucleotides: TGTGCCAGCAGCCATAGGGGGCTTGGAAACACCATATATTTT.

In regard to this clonotype: The junction does not match germline at one end; this may be a read error. The V call is TRBV6-6, the J call TRBJ2-3; the D gene is possibly TRBD1 (5 bases). The CDR3 has 16 residues. Germline-derived CDR1 and CDR2 are MNHNY and SVGAGI (reference sequence). CDR3 DNA: TGTGCCAGCAGTTACATGGTGGAGCGAACCACAGGTACGCAGTATTTT. It translates to CASSYMVERTTGTQYF.

Concerning this clonotype: This may be a read error: a much more frequent sequence differs by one nucleotide. The gene calls are TRBV10-3 and TRBJ2-7, with D perhaps matching TRBD1 or TRBD2 (5 bases each). Germline CDR1 ENHRY, CDR2 SYGVKD. The CDR3 contains 14 residues. V was pared by 4 bases and J by 0 bases, with 10 bases between. CDR3 residues: CAISVQRGSYEQYF. As DNA, the CDR3 is TGTGCCATCAGTGTACAGAGGGGCTCCTACGAGCAGTACTTC.

The CDR3 nucleotides read TGTGCCAGCAGTGGACATATGGGGGCAGATACGCAGTATTTT. Translating gives CASSGHMGADTQYF. The rearrangement joins TRBV28 to TRBJ2-3; either TRBD1 or TRBD2 may fit D (5 bases each). In germline, CDR1 is MDHEN, CDR2 SYDVKM. This CDR3 is built from 14 residues. The V end lost 5 bases, the J end lost 4 bases, and 13 bases lay between the germline ends.